Following are 15 T cell receptor beta chains from one sample sequenced in a study of shared clonotypes between healthy human individuals. Profiling relied on immunoSEQ multiplex PCR, and the TCRdb table lists in-frame clones only, not all of them. Of about 1 million clones in the sample, approximately 68% were seen once. Sequenced sample: memory CD4+ T cells sorted from blood. This sample's subset: CD45RA-negative fraction. Source of these receptors: a man younger than 35 in good health.

V is TRBV4-1 and J is TRBJ1-4; the D gene is possibly TRBD1 (6 bases). Germline values: CDR1 MGHRA, CDR2 YSYEKL. V lost 4 bases and J 6 bases, leaving 18 bases between the germline ends. This CDR3 contains 16 residues. CDR3 amino acids: CASSLPSGTIYEKLFF. CDR3 bases: TGCGCCAGCAGCCTGCCCTCGGGGACAATCTATGAAAAACTGTTTTTT.

V and J are TRBV2 and TRBJ2-3, with 8 bases identical to TRBD1. With 7 bases clipped from V and 3 bases from J, the junction kept 3 bases outside the gene matches. The CDR3 contains 13 residues. In germline, CDR1 is SNHLY, CDR2 FYNNEI. The CDR3 bases are TGTGCCAGCAACGGACAGGGAACAGATACGCAGTATTTT. Translating it yields CASNGQGTDTQYF.

This clone has only a few counts. The chain couples TRBV2 to TRBJ2-1, with D tentatively TRBD1 (5 bases). The germline gives CDR1 SNHLY, CDR2 FYNNEI. The CDR3 contains 14 residues. Trimming removed 3 bases from V and 5 bases from J, with 11 bases in between. The CDR3 coding sequence is TGTGCCAGCAGTGAGGCGCCAGGGAACAATGAGCAGTTCTTC. The encoded protein is CASSEAPGNNEQFF.

The chain has TRBV27 and TRBJ2-7; 11 nucleotides align to TRBD1. The CDR3 is made up of 14 amino acids. Germline CDR1 is MNHEY and CDR2 is SMNVEV (reference sequence). Losses at the gene ends were 3 bases for V and 4 bases for J; bases not matched to a gene: 2. The CDR3 bases are TGTGCCAGCAGTTTGGGACAGGGGGGGTACGAGCAGTACTTC. Amino acids: CASSLGQGGYEQYF.

The rearrangement joins TRBV5-1 to TRBJ2-5; 8 bases agree with TRBD2. CDR1 and CDR2 (germline): SGHRS, YFSETQ. The CDR3 is made up of 15 amino acids. With V trimmed by 7 bases and J by 3 bases, 11 bases remained unmatched. The DNA of the CDR3 is TGCGCCAGCGTTACCCTGCCCGGGGGGGAAGAGACCCAGTACTTC. This encodes CASVTLPGGEETQYF.

V is TRBV9 and J is TRBJ2-3; D perhaps matches TRBD2 (5 bases). The CDR3 sequence is 15 residues long. In germline, CDR1 is SGDLS, CDR2 YYNGEE. V lost 0 bases and J 0 bases, leaving 8 bases between the germline ends. The chain's CDR3 is CASSVGGISTDTQYF. Here the CDR3 DNA reads TGTGCCAGCAGCGTAGGAGGGATAAGCACAGATACGCAGTATTTT.

This clone was recorded a few times. This chain uses TRBV12-5 with TRBJ2-4; 12 bases fit TRBD2. The CDR3 covers 18 residues. Germline trimming cut 6 bases from V and 9 bases from J; bases unmatched to any gene: 18. Germline values: CDR1 LGHNT, CDR2 FRNRAP. CDR3 in amino acids: CASGRTSGKDRPGSIQYF. As DNA, the CDR3 is TGTGCTAGTGGCCGGACTAGCGGGAAGGACCGACCGGGGAGCATTCAGTACTTC.

This clone has a count of ten or more. V gene TRBV15 combines with J gene TRBJ1-4; D uncertain. The CDR3 is 14 residues long. Trimming left V 1 base short and J 5 bases short, with 8 bases between. Germline V gives CDR1 LNHNV, CDR2 YYDKDF (reference sequence). Here the CDR3 reads CATSRGRQNEKLFF. The CDR3 region has the DNA TGTGCCACCAGCAGAGGAAGGCAGAATGAAAAACTGTTTTTT.

The V call is TRBV2, the J call TRBJ2-7; 9 nucleotides match TRBD2. Germline CDR1 and CDR2: SNHLY and FYNNEI. V trimming: 6 bases; J trimming: 6 bases; junction bases outside the gene matches: 6. The CDR3 runs to 13 residues. The CDR3 loop reads CASRVAGAGEQYF. In DNA, the CDR3 is TGTGCCAGCAGGGTAGCGGGGGCAGGCGAGCAGTACTTC.

This clone was counted only a few times. The chain uses TRBV18 and TRBJ2-7, with D tentatively TRBD2 (5 bases). This CDR3 spans 15 amino acids. V was pared by 2 bases and J by 4 bases, with 15 bases between. Germline lookup yields CDR1 KGHSH and CDR2 LQKENI. The CDR3 loop reads CASSPKDLTRYEQYF. The CDR3 coding sequence is TGTGCCAGCTCACCAAAGGACTTAACCCGATACGAGCAGTACTTC.

The chain has TRBV18 and TRBJ1-5; TRBD1 might be the D (5 bases). Trimming stripped 2 bases from V and 6 bases from J, with 11 bases between. There are 14 residues in the CDR3. Germline lookup yields CDR1 KGHSH and CDR2 LQKENI. The CDR3 DNA follows: TGTGCCAGCTCACCAGGGGGGGACGGTCAGCCCCAGCATTTT. It yields the protein CASSPGGDGQPQHF.

In its sample, this clone was seen a few times. V usage is TRBV5-1 and J usage is TRBJ2-2; TRBD1 matches at 7 bases. V lost 7 bases and J lost 4; bases outside the gene matches: 10. Per the germline V gene, CDR1 is SGHRS and CDR2 is YFSETQ. This CDR3 region has 15 residues. CDR3 coding DNA: TGCGCCAGCTCCAGAGACAGGGCGTCCACCGGGGAGCTGTTTTTT. Amino acids: CASSRDRASTGELFF.

V is TRBV29-1 and J is TRBJ2-5, with 7 nucleotides matching TRBD2. CDR1 and CDR2 (germline): SQVTM, ANQGSEA. Trimming took 7 bases from V and 2 from J; bases not matched to a gene: 1. The CDR3 runs 11 residues. This chain's CDR3 is CSGGGQETQYF. In DNA, the CDR3 is TGCAGCGGGGGGGGTCAAGAGACCCAGTACTTC. The variable domain in full, with the rest retrieved from reference TRBV29-1 and TRBJ2-5, is SAVISQKPSRDICQRGTSLTIQCQVDSQVTMMFWYRQQPGQSLTLIATANQGSEATYESGFVIDKFPISRPNLTFSTLTVSNMSPEDSSIYLCSGGGQETQYFGPGTRLLVL.

Regarding this clone: A read error may be the cause here, since a much bigger clone is one base away. Within the sample, other DNA sequences also encode this same CDR3. CDR3 coding DNA: TGTGCCAGCAGCGCACAAGAGACCCAGTACTTC. The encoded protein is CASSAQETQYF. The J gene is TRBJ2-5, the V gene TRBV11-2; no definite D call. V was trimmed by 5 bases and J by 2 bases, leaving 3 bases between them. Looked up from germline, CDR1 is SGHAT and CDR2 is FQNNGV. CDR3 length: 11 residues.

The J gene is TRBJ1-2, the V gene TRBV2, with 9 bases fitting TRBD1. This CDR3 has 14 residues. V lost 3 bases and J lost 6; bases outside the gene matches: 5. Germline V gene data show CDR1 as SNHLY and CDR2 as FYNNEI. As DNA, the CDR3 is TGTGCCAGCAGTGAGACCGGGACAGGGAATGGCTACACCTTC. Protein sequence: CASSETGTGNGYTF. Filled out from reference TRBV2 and TRBJ1-2, the complete variable domain reads EPEVTQTPSHQVTQMGQEVILRCVPISNHLYFYWYRQILGQKVEFLVSFYNNEISEKSEIFDDQFSVERPDGSNFTLKIRSTKLEDSAMYFCASSETGTGNGYTFGSGTRLTVV.